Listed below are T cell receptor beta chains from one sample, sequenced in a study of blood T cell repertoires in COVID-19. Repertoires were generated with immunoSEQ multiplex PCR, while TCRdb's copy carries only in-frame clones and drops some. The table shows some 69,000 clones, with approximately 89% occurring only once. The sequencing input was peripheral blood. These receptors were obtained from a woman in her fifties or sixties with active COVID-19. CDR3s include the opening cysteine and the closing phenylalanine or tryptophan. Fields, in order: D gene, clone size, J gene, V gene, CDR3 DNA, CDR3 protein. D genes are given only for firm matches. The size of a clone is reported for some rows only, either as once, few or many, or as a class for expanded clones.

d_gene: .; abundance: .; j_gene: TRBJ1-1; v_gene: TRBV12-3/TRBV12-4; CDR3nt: TGTGCCAGCAGTCAACTGTACGACACTGAAGCTTTCTTT; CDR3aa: CASSQLYDTEAFF
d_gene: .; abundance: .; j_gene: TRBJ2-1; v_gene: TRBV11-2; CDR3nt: TGTGCCAGCAGCTTAGAGATGGCGCGCGGAGCCTACAATGAGCAGTTCTTC; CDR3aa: CASSLEMARGAYNEQFF
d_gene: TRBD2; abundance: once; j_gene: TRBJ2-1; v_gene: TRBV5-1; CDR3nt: TGCGCCAGCCAGGAAGCGGGAGGGCCGGCCGGTTATGAGCAGTTCTTC; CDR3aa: CASQEAGGPAGYEQFF
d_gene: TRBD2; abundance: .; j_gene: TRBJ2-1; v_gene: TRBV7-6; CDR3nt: TGTGCCAGCAGCACCCGTGAAGGGACTAGCGGGAATTACAATGAGCAGTTCTTC; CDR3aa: CASSTREGTSGNYNEQFF
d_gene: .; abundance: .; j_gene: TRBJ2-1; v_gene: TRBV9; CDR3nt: TGTGCCAGCAGCACCGGGACATTTTCCTACAATGAGCAGTTCTTC; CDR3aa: CASSTGTFSYNEQFF
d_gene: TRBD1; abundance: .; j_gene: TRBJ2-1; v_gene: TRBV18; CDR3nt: TGTGCCAGCTCACCTCCGGGACAGGGGAATGAGCAGTTCTTC; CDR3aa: CASSPPGQGNEQFF
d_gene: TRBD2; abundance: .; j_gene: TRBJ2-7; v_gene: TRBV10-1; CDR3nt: TGCGCCAGCAGTGAGTTCGTAGCGGGAGGCACCTACGAGCAGTACTTC; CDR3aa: CASSEFVAGGTYEQYF
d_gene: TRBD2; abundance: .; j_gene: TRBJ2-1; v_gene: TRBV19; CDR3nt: TGTGCCAGTAGTGGGGGGGGGACTTATTCCTACAATGAGCAGTTCTTC; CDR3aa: CASSGGGTYSYNEQFF
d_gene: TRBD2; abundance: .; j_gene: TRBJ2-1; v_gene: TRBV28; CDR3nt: TGTGCCCACGGGACTACCGCCTACAATGAGCAGTTCTTC; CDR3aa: CAHGTTAYNEQFF
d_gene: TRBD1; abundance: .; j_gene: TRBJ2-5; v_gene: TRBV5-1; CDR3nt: TGCGCCAGCAGCTCGACAGGGGGTTCGGTGGAGACCCAGTACTTC; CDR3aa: CASSSTGGSVETQYF
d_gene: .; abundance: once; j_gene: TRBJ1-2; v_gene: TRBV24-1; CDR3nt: TGTGCCACCAGTGATTTCGGCAGGGACTATGGCTACACCTTC; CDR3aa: CATSDFGRDYGYTF
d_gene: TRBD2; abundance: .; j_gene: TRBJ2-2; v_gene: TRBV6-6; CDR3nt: TGTGCCACCCGAGCGGGACCCGACACCGGGGAGCTGTTTTTT; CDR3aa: CATRAGPDTGELFF
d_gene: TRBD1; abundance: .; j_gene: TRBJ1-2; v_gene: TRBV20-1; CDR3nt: TGCAGTGCCCGGGACAGGGCGCGCTACACCTTC; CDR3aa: CSARDRARYTF
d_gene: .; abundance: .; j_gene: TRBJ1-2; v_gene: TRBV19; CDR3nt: TGTGCCAGTAGTGGGCAGGGCTGGGGCTATGGCTACACCTTC; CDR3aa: CASSGQGWGYGYTF
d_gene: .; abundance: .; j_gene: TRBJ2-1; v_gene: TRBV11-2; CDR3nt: TGTGCCAGCAGCTTAGCGGGTAGCCCCTACAATGAGCAGTTCTTC; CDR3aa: CASSLAGSPYNEQFF
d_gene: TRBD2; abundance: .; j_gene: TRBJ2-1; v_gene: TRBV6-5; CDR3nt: TGTGCCAGCGACCGGCTAGCGGGATCCTACAATGAGCAGTTCTTC; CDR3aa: CASDRLAGSYNEQFF
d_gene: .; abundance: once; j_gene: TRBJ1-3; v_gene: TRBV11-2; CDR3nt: TGTGCCAGCAGCCCCCTCACTTCCTCTGGAAACACCATATATTTT; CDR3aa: CASSPLTSSGNTIYF
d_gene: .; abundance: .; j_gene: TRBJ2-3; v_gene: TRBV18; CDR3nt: TGTGCCAGCTCACCGAGGACTCACGGAGGGGATACGCAGTATTTT; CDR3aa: CASSPRTHGGDTQYF
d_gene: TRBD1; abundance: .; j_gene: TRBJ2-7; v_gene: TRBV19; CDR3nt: TGTGCCAGTAGTATCTGGACAGGGACCTACGAGCAGTACTTC; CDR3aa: CASSIWTGTYEQYF
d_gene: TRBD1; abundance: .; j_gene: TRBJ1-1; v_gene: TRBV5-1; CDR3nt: TGCGCCAGCAGCCTAGGGACAGCCCAAGGGAAAGCTTTCTTT; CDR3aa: CASSLGTAQGKAFF
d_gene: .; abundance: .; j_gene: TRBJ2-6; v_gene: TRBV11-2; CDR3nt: TGTGCCAGCAGCTCGCGAGTTGGGGCCAACGTCCTGACTTTC; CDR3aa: CASSSRVGANVLTF
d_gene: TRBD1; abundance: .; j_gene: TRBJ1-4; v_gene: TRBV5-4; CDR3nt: TGTGCCAGCAGCTTAACAGGGGGCCGCGGAGAAAAACTGTTTTTT; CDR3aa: CASSLTGGRGEKLFF
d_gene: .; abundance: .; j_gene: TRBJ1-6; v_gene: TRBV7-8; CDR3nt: TGTGCCAGCAGCCCCAGGGCAAGCTCCTATAATTCACCCCTCCACTTT; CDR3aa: CASSPRASSYNSPLHF
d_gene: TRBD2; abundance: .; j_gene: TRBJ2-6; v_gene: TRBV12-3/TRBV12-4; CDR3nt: TGTGCCAGCAGCCCTACGGGGGGTTACGTCCTGACTTTC; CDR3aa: CASSPTGGYVLTF
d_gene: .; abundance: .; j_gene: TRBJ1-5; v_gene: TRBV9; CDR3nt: TGTGCCAGCAGCGTAGGGGGGGTCAAGGATCAGCCCCAGCATTTT; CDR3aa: CASSVGGVKDQPQHF
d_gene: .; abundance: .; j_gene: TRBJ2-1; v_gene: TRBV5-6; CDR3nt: TGTGCCAGCAGCGACCGGGGACTTAGTCACAATGAGCAGTTCTTC; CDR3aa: CASSDRGLSHNEQFF
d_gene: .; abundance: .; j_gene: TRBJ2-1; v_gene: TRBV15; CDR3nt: TGTGCCACCAGCAGAGCGCGGGAAGGCAATGAGCAGTTCTTC; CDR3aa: CATSRAREGNEQFF
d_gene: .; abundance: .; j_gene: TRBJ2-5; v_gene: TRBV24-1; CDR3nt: TGTGCCTCGGCGGGGCTAGGGGAGACCCAGTACTTC; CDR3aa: CASAGLGETQYF
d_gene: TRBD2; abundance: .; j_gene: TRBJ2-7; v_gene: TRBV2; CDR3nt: TGTGCCAGCAGTGAAGGTGGGCTAGCGGGAGTTGAGCAGTACTTC; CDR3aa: CASSEGGLAGVEQYF
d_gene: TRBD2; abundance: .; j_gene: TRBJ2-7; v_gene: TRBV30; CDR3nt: TGTGCCTGGACGATACCTCGGACTAGCGGGAGGAGCTCCTACGAGCAGTACTTC; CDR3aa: CAWTIPRTSGRSSYEQYF
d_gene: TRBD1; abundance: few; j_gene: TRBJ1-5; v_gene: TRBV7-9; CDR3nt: TGTGCCAGCAGCGGGACGACAGGGATGAACCAGCCCCAGCATTTT; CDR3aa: CASSGTTGMNQPQHF
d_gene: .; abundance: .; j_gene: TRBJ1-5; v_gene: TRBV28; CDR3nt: TGTGCCAGCACTGGACAGATCAATCAGCCCCAGCATTTT; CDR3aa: CASTGQINQPQHF
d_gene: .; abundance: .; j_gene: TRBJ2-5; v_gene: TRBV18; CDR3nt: TGTGCCAGCTCACCATGGCAGGGAGGTGGAGAGACCCAGTACTTC; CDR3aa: CASSPWQGGGETQYF
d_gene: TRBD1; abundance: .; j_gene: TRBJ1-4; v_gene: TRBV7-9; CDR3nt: TGTGCCAGCAGCTCCCGCGAGTACAGGGGGAGTAATGAAAAACTGTTTTTT; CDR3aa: CASSSREYRGSNEKLFF
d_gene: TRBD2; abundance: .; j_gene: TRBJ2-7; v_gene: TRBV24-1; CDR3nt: TGTGCCACCAGTGATTCAGCCGGGACTAGCGGGAGGGTCTACGAGCAGTACTTC; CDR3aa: CATSDSAGTSGRVYEQYF
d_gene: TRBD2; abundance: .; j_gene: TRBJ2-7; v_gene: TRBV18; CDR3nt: TGTGCCAGCTCACCGCCGGGACTAGCGGGAGGGGGAGGGACCTACGAGCAGTACTTC; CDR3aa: CASSPPGLAGGGGTYEQYF